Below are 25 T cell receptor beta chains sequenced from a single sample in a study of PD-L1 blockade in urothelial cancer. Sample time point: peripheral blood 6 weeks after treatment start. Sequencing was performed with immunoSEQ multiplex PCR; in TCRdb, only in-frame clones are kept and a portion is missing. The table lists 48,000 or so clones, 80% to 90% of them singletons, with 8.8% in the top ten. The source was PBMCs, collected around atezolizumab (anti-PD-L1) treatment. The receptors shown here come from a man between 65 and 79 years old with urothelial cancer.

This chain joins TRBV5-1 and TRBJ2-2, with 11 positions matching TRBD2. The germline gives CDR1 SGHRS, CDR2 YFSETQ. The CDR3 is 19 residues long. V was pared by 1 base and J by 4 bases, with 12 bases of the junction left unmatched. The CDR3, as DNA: TGCGCCAGCAGCTTGCAATTAGCGGGAGGGCCTTCCGTCACCGGGGAGCTGTTTTTT. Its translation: CASSLQLAGGPSVTGELFF.

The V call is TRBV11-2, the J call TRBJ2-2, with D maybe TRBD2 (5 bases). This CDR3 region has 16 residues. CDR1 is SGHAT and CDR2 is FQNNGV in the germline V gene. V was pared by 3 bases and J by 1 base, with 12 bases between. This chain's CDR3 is CASSFLSGRNTGELFF. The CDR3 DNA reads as TGTGCCAGCAGCTTTTTAAGCGGTCGGAACACCGGGGAGCTGTTTTTT.

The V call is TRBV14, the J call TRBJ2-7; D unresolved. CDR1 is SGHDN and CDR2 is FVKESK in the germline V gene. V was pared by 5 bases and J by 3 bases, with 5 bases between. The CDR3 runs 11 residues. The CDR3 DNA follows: TGTGCCAGCAGCTACAGCTACGAGCAGTACTTC. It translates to CASSYSYEQYF.

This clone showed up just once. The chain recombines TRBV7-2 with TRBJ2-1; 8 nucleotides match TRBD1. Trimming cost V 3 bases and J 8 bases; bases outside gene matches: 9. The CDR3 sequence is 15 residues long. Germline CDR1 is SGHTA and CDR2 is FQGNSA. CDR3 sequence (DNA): TGTGCCAGCAGCTTTAAGACAGGGGTTGGGGATGAGCAGTTCTTC. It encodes CASSFKTGVGDEQFF.

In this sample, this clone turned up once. This chain's CDR3 is CASSVGPGLVAPYEQYF. In DNA form, the CDR3 reads TGTGCCAGCAGCGTGGGACCGGGACTAGTGGCTCCCTACGAGCAGTACTTC. The chain carries TRBV9 and TRBJ2-7, with 8 bases aligning to TRBD2. The CDR3 has 17 residues. Trimming cost V 2 bases and J 2 bases; bases outside gene matches: 12. The V gene's germline CDR1 is SGDLS and CDR2 YYNGEE.

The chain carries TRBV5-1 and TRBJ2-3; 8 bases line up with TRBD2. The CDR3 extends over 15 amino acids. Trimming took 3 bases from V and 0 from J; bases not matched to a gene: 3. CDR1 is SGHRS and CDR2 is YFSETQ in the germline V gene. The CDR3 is CASSSTSGSTDTQYF. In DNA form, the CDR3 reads TGCGCCAGCAGCTCTACTAGCGGAAGCACAGATACGCAGTATTTT.

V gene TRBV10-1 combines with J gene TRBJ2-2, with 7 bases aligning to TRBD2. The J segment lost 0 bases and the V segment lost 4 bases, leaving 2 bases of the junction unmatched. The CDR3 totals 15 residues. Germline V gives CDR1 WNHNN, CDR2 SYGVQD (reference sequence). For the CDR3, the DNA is TGCGCCAGCAGTGTACGGGGGGCGAACACCGGGGAGCTGTTTTTT. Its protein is CASSVRGANTGELFF.

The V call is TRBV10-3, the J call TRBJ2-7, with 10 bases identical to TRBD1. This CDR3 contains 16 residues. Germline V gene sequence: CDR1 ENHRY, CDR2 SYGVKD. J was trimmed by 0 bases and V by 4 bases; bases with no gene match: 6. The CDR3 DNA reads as TGTGCCATCAGTGTACCGGGACAGGGGAGCTCCTACGAGCAGTACTTC. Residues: CAISVPGQGSSYEQYF.

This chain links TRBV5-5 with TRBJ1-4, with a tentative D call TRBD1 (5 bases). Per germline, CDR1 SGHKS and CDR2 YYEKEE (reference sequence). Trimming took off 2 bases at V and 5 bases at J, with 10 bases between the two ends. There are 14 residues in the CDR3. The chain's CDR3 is CASSFTGGNEKLFF. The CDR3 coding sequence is TGTGCCAGCAGCTTTACGGGGGGGAATGAAAAACTGTTTTTT.

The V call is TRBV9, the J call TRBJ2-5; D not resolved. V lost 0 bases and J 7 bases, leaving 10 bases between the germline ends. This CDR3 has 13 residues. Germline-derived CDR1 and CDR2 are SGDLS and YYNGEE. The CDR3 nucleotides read TGTGCCAGCAGCGTAGGTAATTCGGGGACCCAGTACTTC. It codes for CASSVGNSGTQYF.

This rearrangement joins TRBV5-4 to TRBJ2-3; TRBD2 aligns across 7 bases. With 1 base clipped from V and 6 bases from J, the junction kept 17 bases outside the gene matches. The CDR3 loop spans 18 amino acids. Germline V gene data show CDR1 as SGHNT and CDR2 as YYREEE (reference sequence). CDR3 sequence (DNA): TGTGCCAGCAGCTTGCCCCGTTTACTAGCGTCGAACACGGATACGCAGTATTTT. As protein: CASSLPRLLASNTDTQYF. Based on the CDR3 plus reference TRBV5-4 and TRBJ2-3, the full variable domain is ETGVTQSPTHLIKTRGQQVTLRCSSQSGHNTVSWYQQALGQGPQFIFQYYREEENGRGNFPPRFSGLQFPNYSSELNVNALELDDSALYLCASSLPRLLASNTDTQYFGPGTRLTVL.

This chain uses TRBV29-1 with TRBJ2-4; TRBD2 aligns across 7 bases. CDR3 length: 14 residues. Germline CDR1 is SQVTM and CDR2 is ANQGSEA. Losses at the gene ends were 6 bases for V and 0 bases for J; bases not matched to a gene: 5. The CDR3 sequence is CSVRLAVAKNIQYF. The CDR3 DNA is TGCAGCGTAAGACTAGCTGTAGCCAAAAACATTCAGTACTTC.

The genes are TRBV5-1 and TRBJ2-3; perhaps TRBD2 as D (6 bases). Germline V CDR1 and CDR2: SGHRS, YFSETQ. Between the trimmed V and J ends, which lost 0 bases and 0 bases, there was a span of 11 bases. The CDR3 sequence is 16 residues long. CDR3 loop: CASSLVTGTSTDTQYF. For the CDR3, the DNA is TGCGCCAGCAGCTTGGTAACGGGGACTAGCACAGATACGCAGTATTTT. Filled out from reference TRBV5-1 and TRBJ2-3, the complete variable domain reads KAGVTQTPRYLIKTRGQQVTLSCSPISGHRSVSWYQQTPGQGLQFLFEYFSETQRNKGNFPGRFSGRQFSNSRSEMNVSTLELGDSALYLCASSLVTGTSTDTQYFGPGTRLTVL.

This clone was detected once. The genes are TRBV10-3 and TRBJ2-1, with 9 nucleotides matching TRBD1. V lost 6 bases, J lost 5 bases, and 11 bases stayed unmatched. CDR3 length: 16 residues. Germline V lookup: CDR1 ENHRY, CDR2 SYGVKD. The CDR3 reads CAISAPGQGRNNEQFF. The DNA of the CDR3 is TGTGCCATCAGCGCCCCGGGACAGGGTCGGAACAATGAGCAGTTCTTC.

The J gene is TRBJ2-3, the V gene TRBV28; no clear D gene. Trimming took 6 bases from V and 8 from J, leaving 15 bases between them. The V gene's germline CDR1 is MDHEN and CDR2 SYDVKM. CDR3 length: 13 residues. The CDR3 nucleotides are TGTGCCAGCAGCCCCCCAGAGGTTCCTACGCAGTATTTT. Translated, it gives CASSPPEVPTQYF.

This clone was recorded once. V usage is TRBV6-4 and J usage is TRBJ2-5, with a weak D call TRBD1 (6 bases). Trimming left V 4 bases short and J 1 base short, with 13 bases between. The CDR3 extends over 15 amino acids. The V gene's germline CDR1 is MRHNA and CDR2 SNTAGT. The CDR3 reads CASSATGKGQETQYF. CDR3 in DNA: TGTGCCAGCAGTGCCACAGGGAAAGGCCAAGAGACCCAGTACTTC.

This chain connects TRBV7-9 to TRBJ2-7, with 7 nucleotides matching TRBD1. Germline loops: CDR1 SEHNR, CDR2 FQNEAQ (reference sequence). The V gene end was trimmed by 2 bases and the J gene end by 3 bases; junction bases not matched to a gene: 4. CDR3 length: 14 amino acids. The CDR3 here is CASSLTGQLYEQYF. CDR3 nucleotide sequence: TGTGCCAGCAGCTTAACGGGACAGCTCTACGAGCAGTACTTC.

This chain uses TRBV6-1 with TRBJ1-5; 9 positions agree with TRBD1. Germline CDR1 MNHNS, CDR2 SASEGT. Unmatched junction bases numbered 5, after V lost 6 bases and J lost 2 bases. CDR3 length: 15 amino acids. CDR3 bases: TGTGCCAGCAGGGACAGGGGTCGAGGCAATCAGCCCCAGCATTTT. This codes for CASRDRGRGNQPQHF.

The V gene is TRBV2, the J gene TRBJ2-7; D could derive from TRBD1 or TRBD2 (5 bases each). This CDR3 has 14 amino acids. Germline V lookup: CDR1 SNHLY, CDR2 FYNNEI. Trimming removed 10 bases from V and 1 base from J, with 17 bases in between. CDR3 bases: TGTGCCAACAGGCTAAGGACTGAATCCTACGAGCAGTACTTC. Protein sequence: CANRLRTESYEQYF.

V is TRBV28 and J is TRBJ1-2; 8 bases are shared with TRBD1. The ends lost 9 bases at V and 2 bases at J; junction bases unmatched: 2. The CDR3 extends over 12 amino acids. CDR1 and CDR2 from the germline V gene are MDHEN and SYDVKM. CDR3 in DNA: TGTGCCAGTTGGACAGGGAACTATGGCTACACCTTC. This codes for CASWTGNYGYTF.

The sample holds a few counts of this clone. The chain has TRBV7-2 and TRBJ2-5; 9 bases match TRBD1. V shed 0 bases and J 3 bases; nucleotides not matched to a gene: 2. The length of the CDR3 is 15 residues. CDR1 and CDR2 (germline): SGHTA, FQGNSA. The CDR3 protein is CASSLAGTGKETQYF. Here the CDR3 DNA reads TGTGCCAGCAGCTTAGCGGGGACAGGGAAAGAGACCCAGTACTTC.

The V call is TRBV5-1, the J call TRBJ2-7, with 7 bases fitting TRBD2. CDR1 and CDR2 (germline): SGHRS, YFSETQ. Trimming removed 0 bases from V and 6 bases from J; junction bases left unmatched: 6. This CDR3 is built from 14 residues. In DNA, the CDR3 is TGCGCCAGCAGCTTGGAGTCGAGGGAGGGCGAGCAGTACTTC. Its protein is CASSLESREGEQYF.

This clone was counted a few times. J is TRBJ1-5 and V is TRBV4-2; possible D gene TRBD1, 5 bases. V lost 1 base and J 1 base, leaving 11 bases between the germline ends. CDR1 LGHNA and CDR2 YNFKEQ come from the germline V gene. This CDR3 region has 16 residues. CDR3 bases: TGTGCCAGCAGCCAAGCGGGGGACTTGAGCAATCAGCCCCAGCATTTT. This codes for CASSQAGDLSNQPQHF.

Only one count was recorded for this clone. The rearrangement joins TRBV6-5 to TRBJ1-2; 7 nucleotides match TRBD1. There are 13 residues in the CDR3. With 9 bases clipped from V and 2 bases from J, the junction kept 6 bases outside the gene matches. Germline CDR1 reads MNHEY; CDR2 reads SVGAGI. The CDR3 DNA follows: TGTGCCAGTACAGGGGTCGAGAACTATGGCTACACCTTC. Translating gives CASTGVENYGYTF.

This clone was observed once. CDR3 loop: CASSARGREGYNEQFF. As DNA, the CDR3 is TGTGCCAGCAGCGCCCGGGGGCGGGAGGGCTACAATGAGCAGTTCTTC. The rearrangement uses TRBV9 and TRBJ2-1; 9 nucleotides agree with TRBD2. The CDR3 has 16 residues. V lost 3 bases and J lost 3; bases outside the gene matches: 7. Germline CDR1 SGDLS, CDR2 YYNGEE. The full variable domain, rest sourced from reference TRBV9 and TRBJ2-1, is DSGVTQTPKHLITATGQRVTLRCSPRSGDLSVYWYQQSLDQGLQFLIQYYNGEERAKGNILERFSAQQFPDLHSELNLSSLELGDSALYFCASSARGREGYNEQFFGPGTRLTVL.